Included here is one TCR beta chain sequence, with context. Antigen specificity is unknown. The sample is drawn from a study of shared clonotypes between healthy human individuals. Points from the study as a whole: Naive subsets, compared against memory subsets, generally had larger estimated richness values. With several donors compared, approximately 5% of naive CD4 clonotypes were shared. Expectations were that clonotype sharing among donors would be affected by sequencing depth. In having few donors, the study represented limited genetic and exposure-history diversity.

TCRdb's copy holds only in-frame clones and misses some; the assay was immunoSEQ multiplex PCR. The table has approximately 810,000 clones, 80% to 95% seen once. This CDR3 spans 13 amino acids. The trim removed 0 bases at V and 6 bases at J, leaving 5 bases unmatched. The germline V gene encodes CDR1 GTSNPN and CDR2 SVGIG (reference sequence). In the naive CD8 group, cells lacked CD45RO and were positively selected for CCR7, so terminally differentiated effector memory CD45RA+ cells were left out. This chain uses TRBV30 with TRBJ2-7; 7 nucleotides agree with TRBD2. Sequenced input: naive CD8+ T cells sorted from blood. The TCR was taken from a man aged 25-45 years in good health. Here the CDR3 reads CAWSVGTIGEQYF. Here the CDR3 DNA reads TGTGCCTGGAGTGTTGGGACTATAGGCGAGCAGTACTTC.